This TCR beta chain comes out of a study of T-cell reconstitution after alpha-beta-depleted transplantation in children. To note about this clonotype: One base away lies a much larger clone, so this may be a sequencing read error. The CDR3 does not close with the conserved phenylalanine or tryptophan, likely indicating a read error.

V was trimmed by 4 bases and J by 5 bases, leaving 9 bases between them. The CDR3 has 13 residues. As it was prepared, the TCRbeta library received unique molecular identifiers. MiXCR, applied by TCRdb to the PCR reads, yields one record per CDR3 protein. This sample has about 240,000 distinct CDR3 sequences; around 11% occur once, and the top ten carry roughly 2.6%. The source of this sequence is a human donor who donated a stem cell graft to a child with acute lymphoblastic leukemia. The chain couples TRBV12-3 or TRBV12-4 to TRBJ1-5; no firm D call. This specimen consisted of PBMCs from the stem cell graft donor, obtained from the stem cell graft. CDR3 sequence reads: CASSSRGYQPQHL. CDR3 coding DNA: TGTGCCAGCAGTTCCCGGGGATATCAGCCCCAGCATTTG.